A single sample is the source of the 26 T cell receptor beta chains below, sequenced in a study of blood T cell repertoires in COVID-19. TCRdb's copy holds only in-frame clones and misses some; the assay was immunoSEQ multiplex PCR. The sample records about 66,000 clones, less than 85% being singletons. Material for sequencing was peripheral blood. Source of these receptors: a man aged 55 to 70 with acute or convalescent COVID-19.

As regards this clone: Other DNA sequences in the sample encode the same CDR3. The V gene is TRBV19, the J gene TRBJ1-1, with D unclear. The CDR3 runs 13 residues. Per germline, CDR1 LNHDA and CDR2 SQIVND (reference sequence). Trimming took off 3 bases at V and 3 bases at J, with 8 bases between the two ends. CDR3 sequence reads: CASSIRGYTEAFF. DNA of the CDR3: TGTGCCAGTAGTATTCGGGGTTACACTGAAGCTTTCTTT.

The chain uses TRBV7-9 and TRBJ1-6; TRBD1 might be the D (5 bases). This CDR3 contains 14 residues. Germline-derived CDR1 and CDR2 are SEHNR and FQNEAQ (reference sequence). The V gene lost 5 bases and the J gene lost 0 bases, with 5 bases spanning the gap. The CDR3 region has the DNA TGTGCCAGCAGCCAGGGCTCCTATAATTCACCCCTCCACTTT. This sequence encodes CASSQGSYNSPLHF.

The chain employs TRBV10-2 and TRBJ1-3, with D unclear. The CDR3 length is 15 residues. Germline V gene sequence: CDR1 WSHSY, CDR2 SAAADI. Trimming pared 8 bases from V and 4 bases from J, leaving 18 bases between. The CDR3 bases are TGCGCCAGCTTCGGAGACGGCAAACGGGGAAACACCATATATTTT. As protein: CASFGDGKRGNTIYF.

This sequence joins TRBV19 and TRBJ2-3; 11 bases line up with TRBD2. V shed 7 bases and J 4 bases; nucleotides not matched to a gene: 4. CDR1 is LNHDA, CDR2 SQIVND, per germline (reference sequence). The length of the CDR3 is 14 residues. CDR3: CASNLAGGADTQYF. CDR3 nucleotide sequence: TGTGCCAGTAATCTAGCGGGGGGCGCAGATACGCAGTATTTT.

The V call is TRBV5-4, the J call TRBJ2-5; TRBD1 matches 9 bases. After removal of 4 bases from V and 4 bases from J, the junction contained 8 bases not matched to a gene. CDR1 SGHNT and CDR2 YYREEE come from the germline V gene (reference sequence). The CDR3 is 15 amino acids. This CDR3 reads CASSPGQGGAETQYF. CDR3 DNA sequence: TGTGCCAGCAGCCCGGGACAGGGAGGGGCAGAGACCCAGTACTTC.

This clone appeared a single time. This chain links TRBV6-5 with TRBJ2-2; D not certain. Germline CDR1 and CDR2: MNHEY and SVGAGI. V was shortened by 1 base and J by 0 bases, with 6 bases between the two germline ends. This CDR3 has 15 amino acids. Here the CDR3 reads CASSYWQTNTGELFF. The CDR3 coding sequence is TGTGCCAGCAGTTACTGGCAGACGAACACCGGGGAGCTGTTTTTT.

This clone was picked up one time. The V and J genes are TRBV15 and TRBJ2-5, with D unresolved. This CDR3 is built from 13 residues. CDR1 is LNHNV and CDR2 is YYDKDF in the germline V gene (reference sequence). V was pared by 1 base and J by 10 bases, with 13 bases between. CDR3 sequence: CATSRGSLRDQYF. The CDR3 DNA reads as TGTGCCACCAGCAGAGGGAGCCTACGTGACCAGTACTTC.

The chain recombines TRBV3-1 (or the pseudogene TRBV3-2) with TRBJ1-3; no reliable D call. The CDR3 covers 12 residues. V shed 9 bases and J shed 0 bases, with 6 bases lying between them. The germline CDR1 and CDR2 sequences are LGHDT and YNNKEL (reference sequence). The CDR3 DNA reads TGTGCCAGTTCAGTCTCTGGAAACACCATATATTTT. This encodes CASSVSGNTIYF.

The chain combines TRBV30 with TRBJ2-2; 7 bases fit TRBD1. The germline V gene encodes CDR1 GTSNPN and CDR2 SVGIG (reference sequence). CDR3 length: 15 residues. Trimming cost V 0 bases and J 7 bases; bases outside gene matches: 8. The CDR3 protein is CAWSVSDREHGELFF. CDR3 nucleotides: TGTGCCTGGAGTGTATCCGACAGGGAGCACGGGGAGCTGTTTTTT.

This clone has a single count. This chain joins TRBV6-5 and TRBJ1-3, with D possibly being TRBD1 (6 bases). The V end lost 11 bases, the J end lost 3 bases, and 11 bases lay between the germline ends. This CDR3 region has 12 residues. Germline V gives CDR1 MNHEY, CDR2 SVGAGI. The CDR3 DNA follows: TGTGCCGCCCAGGGGAATGGAAACACCATATATTTT. Its protein product is CAAQGNGNTIYF.

The chain carries TRBV30 and TRBJ1-5; a possible D gene is TRBD1 (5 bases). Between the trimmed V and J ends, which lost 2 bases and 0 bases, there was a span of 17 bases. Germline-derived CDR1 and CDR2 are GTSNPN and SVGIG (reference sequence). This CDR3 is 17 amino acids long. CDR3 DNA: TGTGCCTGGAGTACCTCTATGACAGAGTATAGCAATCAGCCCCAGCATTTT. Amino acid sequence: CAWSTSMTEYSNQPQHF.

This clone was seen only a few times. V usage is TRBV6-2 or TRBV6-3 and J usage is TRBJ1-5, with D unresolved. The CDR3 length is 14 residues. Germline V lookup: CDR1 MNHEY, CDR2 SVGEGT. V gave up 6 bases and J gave up 4 bases, with 13 bases separating them. This chain's CDR3 is CASSRSSPNQPQHF. In nucleotides, the CDR3 is TGTGCCAGCAGCCGGAGTAGCCCTAATCAGCCCCAGCATTTT.

This clone was found a few times. V and J are TRBV7-9 and TRBJ1-1; no firm D call. Germline V lookup: CDR1 SEHNR, CDR2 FQNEAQ (reference sequence). The CDR3 has 12 residues. The V end was cut by 6 bases, the J end by 3 bases, with 8 bases between. The DNA of the CDR3 is TGTGCCAGCAGAATACGGGACACTGAAGCTTTCTTT. Its protein is CASRIRDTEAFF.

J is TRBJ2-3 and V is TRBV29-1; the match to TRBD1 covers 8 bases. This CDR3 comprises 14 residues. The V gene's germline CDR1 is SQVTM and CDR2 ANQGSEA. With V trimmed by 1 base and J by 4 bases, 4 bases remained unmatched. The CDR3 spells CSVEGQGRPDTQYF. The CDR3, as DNA: TGCAGCGTTGAAGGACAGGGGCGCCCAGATACGCAGTATTTT.

This clone was counted only a few times. This chain connects TRBV19 to TRBJ2-3, with D possibly being TRBD2 (7 bases). The CDR3 sequence is 15 residues long. The V end was cut by 1 base, the J end by 1 base, with 9 bases between. CDR1 is LNHDA, CDR2 SQIVND, per germline (reference sequence). The CDR3 nucleotides read TGTGCCAGTAGTATAGCGCGGGGGCGCACAGATACGCAGTATTTT. Translated, it gives CASSIARGRTDTQYF.

The rearrangement uses TRBV30 and TRBJ1-6; a possible D gene is TRBD1 (6 bases). The V end was cut by 5 bases, the J end by 9 bases, with 17 bases between. The germline V gene has CDR1 GTSNPN and CDR2 SVGIG (reference sequence). This CDR3 is 14 amino acids long. The CDR3: CAWARGGEGSPLHF. In DNA form, the CDR3 reads TGTGCCTGGGCGCGCGGGGGCGAAGGTTCACCCCTCCACTTT.

Written as DNA, the CDR3 is TGTGCCAGCAGTTGGATACAGGGGTACACTGAAGCTTTCTTT. Its protein product is CASSWIQGYTEAFF. The J gene is TRBJ1-1, the V gene TRBV6-5; 7 positions match TRBD1. Trimming cost V 4 bases and J 3 bases; bases outside gene matches: 5. Germline values: CDR1 MNHEY, CDR2 SVGAGI. This CDR3 spans 14 amino acids.

V usage is TRBV5-6 and J usage is TRBJ2-1; D not certain. Germline lookup yields CDR1 SGHDT and CDR2 YYEEEE. Trimming left V 4 bases short and J 9 bases short, with 14 bases between. The length of the CDR3 is 13 residues. The CDR3 bases are TGTGCCAGCAGCCTGACTTCTCCGGGTGAGCAGTTCTTC. Translation: CASSLTSPGEQFF.

The J gene is TRBJ2-7, the V gene TRBV3-1 (or the pseudogene TRBV3-2); D unresolved. With 1 base removed from V and 2 bases from J, the gap between germline ends came to 12 bases. CDR3 length: 15 residues. Germline V gene data show CDR1 as LGHDT and CDR2 as YNNKEL (reference sequence). The CDR3 reads CASSQGPDTTYEQYV. The CDR3 DNA follows: TGTGCCAGCAGCCAAGGCCCTGACACGACCTACGAGCAGTACGTC.

This chain links TRBV18 with TRBJ2-2; D may be TRBD1 (6 bases). Germline V gene data show CDR1 as KGHSH and CDR2 as LQKENI. This CDR3 comprises 16 residues. V lost 3 bases and J lost 6, with 17 bases in between. CDR3 nucleotides: TGTGCCAGCTCACCGACCGTCACAGGGTGGTCCGGGGAGCTGTTTTTT. Translating gives CASSPTVTGWSGELFF.

The chain links TRBV14 to TRBJ2-3, with 11 bases fitting TRBD2. Germline V gene lookup returns CDR1 SGHDN and CDR2 FVKESK. The length of the CDR3 is 16 residues. After removal of 2 bases from V and 2 bases from J, the junction contained 3 bases not matched to a gene. The CDR3 bases are TGTGCCAGCAGCCAACTAGCGGGGGGTTACACAGATACGCAGTATTTT. This translates into CASSQLAGGYTDTQYF.

This clone was recorded a few times. The chain carries TRBV2 and TRBJ1-2; possibly TRBD1 for D (5 bases). CDR1 is SNHLY and CDR2 is FYNNEI in the germline V gene. The CDR3 spans 12 residues. V was trimmed by 6 bases and J by 4 bases, leaving 9 bases between them. As DNA, the CDR3 is TGTGCCAGCAGGGCACAGGTCTATGGCTACACCTTC. Its translation is CASRAQVYGYTF. The variable domain in full, with the rest retrieved from reference TRBV2 and TRBJ1-2, is EPEVTQTPSHQVTQMGQEVILRCVPISNHLYFYWYRQILGQKVEFLVSFYNNEISEKSEIFDDQFSVERPDGSNFTLKIRSTKLEDSAMYFCASRAQVYGYTFGSGTRLTVV.

J is TRBJ1-2 and V is TRBV11-2; a weak D match, TRBD1 (5 bases). The germline V gene has CDR1 SGHAT and CDR2 FQNNGV. The CDR3 has 15 residues. The V and J ends lost 5 bases and 8 bases respectively, with 21 bases between them. CDR3 sequence: CASSGWGEAGYGYTF. The CDR3 DNA sequence: TGTGCCAGCAGCGGGTGGGGGGAGGCAGGTTACGGCTACACCTTC.

V usage is TRBV9 and J usage is TRBJ1-1; TRBD1 matches at 7 bases. V gave up 5 bases and J gave up 2 bases; unmatched junction bases: 3. Germline V gene lookup returns CDR1 SGDLS and CDR2 YYNGEE. The CDR3 totals 13 residues. This CDR3 is CASSNRGNTEAFF. The CDR3 DNA sequence: TGTGCCAGCAGTAACAGGGGAAACACTGAAGCTTTCTTT.

The rearrangement joins TRBV9 to TRBJ2-1; 8 nucleotides line up with TRBD1. This CDR3 has 15 residues. Germline loops: CDR1 SGDLS, CDR2 YYNGEE. After removal of 0 bases from V and 5 bases from J, the junction contained 4 bases not matched to a gene. The CDR3 DNA is TGTGCCAGCAGCGTAGGGACAGGGCTGGACAATGAGCAGTTCTTC. It translates to CASSVGTGLDNEQFF.

The rearrangement joins TRBV2 to TRBJ1-5; tentative D call: TRBD1 (5 bases). Germline values: CDR1 SNHLY, CDR2 FYNNEI. Trimming took off 6 bases at V and 6 bases at J, with 12 bases between the two ends. The CDR3 has 13 residues. In DNA, the CDR3 is TGTGCCAGCAGAGGGGATACCGGTCAGCCCCAGCATTTT. Translation: CASRGDTGQPQHF.